This T cell receptor beta chain was sequenced in a study of T cell repertoires and leukemia-associated antigens (dated by TCRdb to the late 2010s). At the level of the whole study: Each sample yielded about 5.1 to 7 million read pairs and roughly 3 to 5.0 million effective reads, 15 million to 20 million effective reads overall. In vitro peptide stimulation of healthy T cells was used with the aim of identifying the antigen recognized by a TCR Vbeta21 clone previously found in CML patients. Paper-wide results and their limitations: The four groups showed no significant differences in numbers of Vbeta genes (about 59), Jbeta genes (14), VDJ rearrangements, or unique CDR3s. The antigen specificity and function of the expanded clones were not directly tested and needed further investigation.

As a first step, CD3+ T cells were rested overnight at approximately 2.5 million cells/mL in RPMI 1640 lacking fetal bovine serum. MACS immunomagnetic beads were used according to the manufacturer's instructions to isolate CD3+ T cells from PBMCs. Total RNA was extracted from the cultured T cells with TRIzol reagent. 5' rapid amplification of cDNA ends (5'RACE) was used to amplify TCRbeta libraries from RNA. Library concentration and integrity were checked with Qubit, an Agilent instrument, and quantitative PCR before sequencing. Qualified libraries were sequenced on Illumina HiSeq or MiSeq by a commercial service provider. For the original study's pipeline: TCR sequences in each sample were identified using MiXCR version 1.8.2. For a clone to count as qualified, its CDR3 had to be longer than four amino acids, its nucleotide length had to be in-frame, and the clone could not contain a stop codon. A read containing the complete CDR3 structure was counted as an effective read. Validation of expanded clones was performed by RT-PCR with 24 Vbeta primers, GeneScan spectratyping, and Sanger sequencing. TCRdb took the public reads, trimmed them with fastp at Q25, ran MiXCR for clone calling and kept in-frame beta chains. Identical CDR3 proteins give one entry, which carries the most common genes and DNA. TCRdb, not the original authors, processed these V and J calls. A total of roughly 10,000 distinct CDR3 sequences appear in this sample, approximately 40% of them only once. The top ten clones comprise roughly 50% of the sample.

In its sample, this clonotype was seen many times. This receptor's antigen is unknown. No per-base quality is available; no much larger clone lies one base away. Including the terminal cysteine and phenylalanine, the CDR3 comprises 14 residues. Only CDR3 DNA is held: 42 bases, read in frame from base 1. V is trimmed back by 6 bases and J by 6 bases, and the junction contains 7 bases that no gene match accounts for. For CDR1 and CDR2, the germline V gene (reference sequence) lists DFQATT and SNEGSKA. Material: CD3+ T cells sorted from blood and cultured. The sequence derives from a female donor in good health. The chain joins TRBV20-1 to TRBJ2-1; 11 bases in the middle match TRBD2. The DNA is as follows: TGCAGTGCCGTCCTTAGCGGGAGGGGCAATGAGCAGTTCTTC. Translation gives CSAVLSGRGNEQFF.